Shown below are 10 T cell receptor beta chains from a single sample sequenced in a study of T cells in Graves' hyperthyroidism and ophthalmopathy (dated by TCRdb to between 2018 and 2021). Library method: multiplex PCR. The sample was run on an Illumina HiSeq 2000. Amplification of TCR beta CDR3 regions was carried out from RNA transcripts. For the first round of RT-PCR on the TCR CDR3, the HTBI primer set was used together with the Qiagen OneStep RT-PCR kit. Through fastp at Q25 and MiXCR, TCRdb rebuilt clones from the public reads, retaining in-frame beta chains. When rows share a CDR3 protein, they turn into one entry using the most common DNA and genes. This sample holds a few hundred thousand distinct CDR3 sequences; 18% were observed only once. Approximately 49% of the sample is taken by the ten largest. The sample taken for sequencing was blood. The receptor set was obtained from a woman in her 50s with Graves' hyperthyroidism.

J is TRBJ1-2 and V is TRBV6-1; no clear D gene. The V and J ends lost 6 bases and 0 bases respectively, with 11 bases between them. The CDR3 sequence is 14 residues long. Germline V gene lookup returns CDR1 MNHNS and CDR2 SASEGT. The CDR3 spells CASSPGSSNYGYTF. CDR3 nucleotide sequence: TGTGCCAGCAGCCCCGGGAGCTCTAACTATGGCTACACCTTC.

As concerns this clonotype: This could be a read error, since a much larger clone is one nucleotide away. Because the CDR3 is missing its conserved closing phenylalanine or tryptophan, this is likely a read error. V is TRBV30 and J is TRBJ2-5; 11 bases match TRBD2. CDR1 is GTSNPN and CDR2 is SVGIG in the germline V gene (reference sequence). This CDR3 is built from 14 residues. The CDR3 protein is CAWGVAGGKETQYL. DNA for the CDR3: TGTGCCTGGGGTGTAGCGGGGGGGAAAGAGACCCAGTACCTC.

This sequence joins TRBV4-1 and TRBJ2-2; unclear D gene. V was trimmed by 0 bases and J by 0 bases, leaving 8 bases between them. The CDR3 has 16 amino acids. The germline V gene encodes CDR1 MGHRA and CDR2 YSYEKL. CDR3 in amino acids: CASSQDGTANTGELFF. The CDR3 nucleotides read TGCGCCAGCAGCCAAGACGGTACCGCGAACACCGGGGAGCTGTTTTTT.

The chain is built from TRBV5-1 and TRBJ2-2; no clear D gene. The CDR3 sequence is 14 residues long. Between the trimmed V and J ends, which lost 0 bases and 7 bases, there was a span of 10 bases. Germline CDR1 is SGHRS and CDR2 is YFSETQ. The CDR3 here is CASSLVRSSGELFF. CDR3 DNA sequence: TGCGCCAGCAGCTTGGTCAGGAGCAGCGGGGAGCTGTTTTTT.

In this sample, this clonotype turned up many times. The chain uses TRBV2 and TRBJ1-5; D perhaps matches TRBD1 (5 bases). Trimming removed 3 bases at V and 0 bases at J, with 9 bases between. This CDR3 region has 15 residues. Germline values: CDR1 SNHLY, CDR2 FYNNEI. CDR3 DNA sequence: TGTGCCAGCAGTGAGGGAGGGGTTAGCAATCAGCCCCAGCATTTT. It yields the protein CASSEGGVSNQPQHF.

The sample holds many counts of this clonotype. The V call is TRBV12-3 or TRBV12-4, the J call TRBJ2-7; D may match TRBD1 or TRBD2 (6 bases each). The V gene lost 5 bases and the J gene lost 5 bases, with 10 bases spanning the gap. This CDR3 spans 12 amino acids. CDR3 in DNA: TGTGCCAGCAGTCCCGGGGGCGACGAGCAGTACTTC. Encoded protein: CASSPGGDEQYF.

The chain links TRBV9 to TRBJ2-3, with 8 bases fitting TRBD2. CDR1 SGDLS and CDR2 YYNGEE come from the germline V gene. This CDR3 region has 16 residues. Trimming at V came to 0 bases and at J to 7 bases, leaving 10 bases not matched to a gene. CDR3 in amino acids: CASSVEPAGVGNTQYF. CDR3 coding DNA: TGTGCCAGCAGCGTAGAACCAGCGGGAGTTGGCAATACGCAGTATTTT.

Only a few counts were recorded for this clonotype. V is TRBV29-1 and J is TRBJ2-5, with 10 bases that match TRBD1. V lost 7 bases to trimming and J lost 5 bases; unmatched junction nucleotides: 13. CDR1 and CDR2 (germline): SQVTM, ANQGSEA. The CDR3 spans 15 residues. The CDR3 DNA reads TGCAGCGGCACGCTCGGGACAGGGGTGGAGGAGACCCAGTACTTC. As protein: CSGTLGTGVEETQYF.

The sample holds many counts of this clonotype. The chain recombines TRBV20-1 with TRBJ2-2; 7 positions agree with TRBD1. The trim removed 2 bases at V and 1 base at J, leaving 1 base unmatched. Per the germline V gene, CDR1 is DFQATT and CDR2 is SNEGSKA (reference sequence). This CDR3 has 14 amino acids. CDR3 sequence reads: CSARRTGNTGELFF. The CDR3 nucleotides are TGCAGTGCTAGAAGGACAGGGAACACCGGGGAGCTGTTTTTT.

This clonotype appeared a few times. The chain uses TRBV6-2 or TRBV6-3 and TRBJ1-5, with 10 bases identical to TRBD1. After removal of 0 bases from V and 4 bases from J, the junction contained 15 bases not matched to a gene. Per the germline V gene, CDR1 is MNHEY and CDR2 is SVGEGT. The CDR3 extends over 20 amino acids. CDR3 bases: TGTGCCAGCAGTTACTCGAACTCTTTGGCGGGACAGGGGATAAATCAGCCCCAGCATTTT. As protein: CASSYSNSLAGQGINQPQHF.